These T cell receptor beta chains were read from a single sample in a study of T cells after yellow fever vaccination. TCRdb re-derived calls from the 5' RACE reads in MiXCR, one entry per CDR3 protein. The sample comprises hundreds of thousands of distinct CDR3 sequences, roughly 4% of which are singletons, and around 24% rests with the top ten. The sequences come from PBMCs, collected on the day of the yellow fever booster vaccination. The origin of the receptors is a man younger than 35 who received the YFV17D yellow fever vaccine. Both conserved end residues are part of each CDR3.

cdr3_aa: CASSFLAGGKNTGELFF
v_call: TRBV5-6
j_call: TRBJ2-2

cdr3_aa: CASSLGGPRQETQYF
v_call: TRBV5-1
j_call: TRBJ2-5

cdr3_aa: CATSDPFEGTEAFF
v_call: TRBV24-1
j_call: TRBJ1-1

cdr3_aa: CASSSRVGGGSNQPQHF
v_call: TRBV7-2
j_call: TRBJ1-5

cdr3_aa: CASSLSPQARRYF
v_call: TRBV5-4
j_call: TRBJ2-7

cdr3_aa: CASSSLLTGVMNTEAFF
v_call: TRBV12-3/TRBV12-4
j_call: TRBJ1-1

cdr3_aa: CASSGYRGGGANVLTF
v_call: TRBV6-5
j_call: TRBJ2-6

cdr3_aa: CASATGEKLFF
v_call: TRBV7-9
j_call: TRBJ1-4

cdr3_aa: CASSYYLQEQFF
v_call: TRBV6-6
j_call: TRBJ2-1

cdr3_aa: CASSGTGHTEAFF
v_call: TRBV7-9
j_call: TRBJ1-1

cdr3_aa: CSARWYRGNTGELFF
v_call: TRBV20-1
j_call: TRBJ2-2

cdr3_aa: CASSLRGENTEAFF
v_call: TRBV12-3/TRBV12-4
j_call: TRBJ1-1

cdr3_aa: CASSFAGEETQYF
v_call: TRBV5-1
j_call: TRBJ2-5

cdr3_aa: CASSEKQTNEKLFF
v_call: TRBV25-1
j_call: TRBJ1-4

cdr3_aa: CASSPLSGGPETGELFF
v_call: TRBV5-1
j_call: TRBJ2-2

cdr3_aa: CATSRDPVKVLDYTF
v_call: TRBV15
j_call: TRBJ1-2

cdr3_aa: CASSHPGQGSYGYTF
v_call: TRBV3-1
j_call: TRBJ1-2

cdr3_aa: CASSLAEGGRYTF
v_call: TRBV7-9
j_call: TRBJ1-2

cdr3_aa: CATTRGVLDNEQFF
v_call: TRBV15
j_call: TRBJ2-1

cdr3_aa: CASSRDFYNTQYF
v_call: TRBV6-5
j_call: TRBJ2-3

cdr3_aa: CASSLELRAAGELFF
v_call: TRBV13
j_call: TRBJ2-2

cdr3_aa: CASAKWEEREKLFF
v_call: TRBV7-9
j_call: TRBJ1-4

cdr3_aa: CATSRGNSLNTEAFF
v_call: TRBV15
j_call: TRBJ1-1

cdr3_aa: CASTFSIHRASYEQYF
v_call: TRBV27
j_call: TRBJ2-7

cdr3_aa: CASSPDGEREKLFF
v_call: TRBV12-3/TRBV12-4
j_call: TRBJ1-4

cdr3_aa: CASSLKGYKFKPLHF
v_call: TRBV12-3/TRBV12-4
j_call: TRBJ1-6

cdr3_aa: CASSLEITQNQPQHF
v_call: TRBV7-2
j_call: TRBJ1-5

cdr3_aa: CASPHRGSNQPQHF
v_call: TRBV23-1
j_call: TRBJ1-5

cdr3_aa: CAIRLGGGTDTQYF
v_call: TRBV10-3
j_call: TRBJ2-3

cdr3_aa: CSAPRSGVVGQFF
v_call: TRBV20-1
j_call: TRBJ2-1

cdr3_aa: CASSRGTGEDEQYF
v_call: TRBV5-1
j_call: TRBJ2-7

cdr3_aa: CASSPRWGTEAFF
v_call: TRBV4-3
j_call: TRBJ1-1

cdr3_aa: CASSLIVTGDYGYTF
v_call: TRBV5-1
j_call: TRBJ1-2